This T cell receptor (beta chain) was identified during a study of CD8 T cells in Susac syndrome. The CDR3 is 17 residues long. CDR1 is SGHRS and CDR2 is YFSETQ in the germline V gene. With 2 bases clipped from V and 10 bases from J, the junction kept 10 bases outside the gene matches. RNA totalling roughly 0.5 to 1 ug underwent reverse transcription with random hexamers. Each CDR3 protein gets one entry after TCRdb re-called the immunoSEQ multiplex PCR reads with MiXCR. The top ten hold around 0.11% of the sample, which has roughly 200,000 distinct CDR3 sequences, 85% to 95% seen once. TEMRA cells underwent FACS enrichment and CD8+ and CD4+ T cells underwent negative isolation.

The sequence was obtained from a human donor with Susac syndrome. The sequenced sample was CD4+ T cells from PBMCs. The chain joins TRBV5-1 to TRBJ2-1, with TRBD2 matching 15 bases. The CDR3 loop is CASSLQGVGLAGGEQFF. The CDR3 region has the DNA TGCGCCAGCAGCTTACAGGGAGTCGGACTAGCGGGAGGGGAGCAGTTCTTC.